The clone carrying this T cell receptor beta chain came up once. The junction does not match germline at one end; this may be a read error. This entry is derived from a study of Graves' ophthalmopathy and Graves' hyperthyroidism. About the study: The blood sample was drawn at first diagnosis and before any treatment.

The CDR3 sequence is 17 residues long. Germline values: CDR1 LNHNV, CDR2 YYDKDF (reference sequence). TCR beta CDR3 regions were amplified from RNA transcripts. Second-round multiplex PCR came after a first-round RT-PCR that employed HTBI primers. TCRdb passed the multiplex PCR reads through MiXCR, listing each CDR3 protein once. The sample gives 650,000 to 900,000 distinct CDR3 sequences, 40% of which show up once; 44% is in the top ten. Input material: peripheral blood. The receptor comes from an adult man with Graves' ophthalmopathy. The J gene is TRBJ2-2, the V gene TRBV15; 10 bases line up with TRBD1. The CDR3 reads CATSRERQGARTGGLFF. CDR3 coding DNA: TGTGCCACCAGCAGAGAAAGACAGGGGGCGCGCACCGGGGGGCTGTTTTTT.